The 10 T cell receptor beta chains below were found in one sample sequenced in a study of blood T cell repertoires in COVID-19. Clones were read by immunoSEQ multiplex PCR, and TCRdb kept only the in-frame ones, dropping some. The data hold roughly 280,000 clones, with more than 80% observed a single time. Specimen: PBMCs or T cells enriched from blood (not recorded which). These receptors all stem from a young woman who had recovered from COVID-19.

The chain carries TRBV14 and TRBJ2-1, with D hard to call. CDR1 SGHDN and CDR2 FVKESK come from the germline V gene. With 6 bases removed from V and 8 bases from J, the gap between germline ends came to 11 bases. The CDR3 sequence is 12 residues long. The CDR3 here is CASSLRVDEQFF. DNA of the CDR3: TGTGCCAGCAGTCTTAGAGTGGATGAGCAGTTCTTC.

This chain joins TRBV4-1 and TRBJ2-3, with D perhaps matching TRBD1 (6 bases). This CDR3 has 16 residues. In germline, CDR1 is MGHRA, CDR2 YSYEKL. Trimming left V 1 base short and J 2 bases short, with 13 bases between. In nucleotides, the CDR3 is TGCGCCAGCAGCCAAGTGCAGGGGATTTCCACAGATACGCAGTATTTT. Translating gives CASSQVQGISTDTQYF.

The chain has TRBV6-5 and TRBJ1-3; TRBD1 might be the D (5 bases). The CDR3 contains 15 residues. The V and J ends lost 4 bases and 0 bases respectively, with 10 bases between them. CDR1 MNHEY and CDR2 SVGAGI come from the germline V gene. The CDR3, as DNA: TGTGCCAGCAGTTTACAGGCCCCCTCTGGAAACACCATATATTTT. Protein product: CASSLQAPSGNTIYF.

CDR3 amino acids: CASSLSGWNTEAFF. In DNA, the CDR3 is TGTGCCAGCAGCTTGTCAGGGTGGAACACTGAAGCTTTCTTT. The chain has TRBV5-4 and TRBJ1-1; tentative D call: TRBD1 (5 bases). The CDR3 consists of 14 residues. Germline V gives CDR1 SGHNT, CDR2 YYREEE (reference sequence). Trimming took off 1 base at V and 1 base at J, with 8 bases between the two ends. The complete variable domain, with remaining parts taken from reference TRBV5-4 and TRBJ1-1, reads ETGVTQSPTHLIKTRGQQVTLRCSSQSGHNTVSWYQQALGQGPQFIFQYYREEENGRGNFPPRFSGLQFPNYSSELNVNALELDDSALYLCASSLSGWNTEAFFGQGTRLTVV.

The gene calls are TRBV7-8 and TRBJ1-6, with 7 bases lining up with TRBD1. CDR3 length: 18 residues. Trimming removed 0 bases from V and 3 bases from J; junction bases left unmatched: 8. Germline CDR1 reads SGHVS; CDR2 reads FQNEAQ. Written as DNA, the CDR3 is TGTGCCAGCAGCTTAGCACTCGGAGGGGGCTACTATAATTCACCCCTCCACTTT. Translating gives CASSLALGGGYYNSPLHF.

The DNA for the CDR3 is TGTGCCAGCAGTTTTAAGGGGCTGGGGCTTGGCAATCAGCCCCAGCATTTT. Encoded protein: CASSFKGLGLGNQPQHF. The genes are TRBV28 and TRBJ1-5, with a weak D call TRBD1 (5 bases). The CDR3 is 17 residues long. V lost 3 bases and J lost 2, with 17 bases in between. Germline V gene data show CDR1 as MDHEN and CDR2 as SYDVKM.

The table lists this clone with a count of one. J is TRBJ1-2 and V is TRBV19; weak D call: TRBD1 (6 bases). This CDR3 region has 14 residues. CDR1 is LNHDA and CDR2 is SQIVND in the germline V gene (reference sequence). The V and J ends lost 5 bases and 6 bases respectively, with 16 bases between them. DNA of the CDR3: TGTGCCAGTAGTCTGCCGGGACACAGGAATGGCTACACCTTC. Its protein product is CASSLPGHRNGYTF.

Here the CDR3 reads CAIGEAASYEQYF. The CDR3 DNA follows: TGTGCCATCGGAGAGGCCGCCTCCTACGAGCAGTACTTC. The chain recombines TRBV10-3 with TRBJ2-7; D call uncertain. The germline V and J ends were trimmed by 8 bases and 0 bases, with 11 bases remaining between them. From germline, CDR1 is ENHRY and CDR2 SYGVKD. The CDR3 has 13 residues.

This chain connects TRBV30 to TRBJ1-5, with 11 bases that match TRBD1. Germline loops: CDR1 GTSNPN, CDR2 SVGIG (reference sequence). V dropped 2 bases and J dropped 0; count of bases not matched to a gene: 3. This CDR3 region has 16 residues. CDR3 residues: CAWSWGTGGSNQPQHF. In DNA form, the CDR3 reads TGTGCCTGGAGTTGGGGGACAGGGGGTAGCAATCAGCCCCAGCATTTT.

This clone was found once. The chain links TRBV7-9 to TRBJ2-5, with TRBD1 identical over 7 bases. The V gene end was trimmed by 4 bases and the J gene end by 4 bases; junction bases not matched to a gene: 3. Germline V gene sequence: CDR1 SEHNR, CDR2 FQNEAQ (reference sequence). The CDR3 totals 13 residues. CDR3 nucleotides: TGTGCCAGCAGCTGGGGGACAGCAGAGACCCAGTACTTC. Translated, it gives CASSWGTAETQYF. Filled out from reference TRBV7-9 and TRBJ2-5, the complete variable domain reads DTGVSQNPRHKITKRGQNVTFRCDPISEHNRLYWYRQTLGQGPEFLTYFQNEAQLEKSRLLSDRFSAERPKGSFSTLEIQRTEQGDSAMYLCASSWGTAETQYFGPGTRLLVL.